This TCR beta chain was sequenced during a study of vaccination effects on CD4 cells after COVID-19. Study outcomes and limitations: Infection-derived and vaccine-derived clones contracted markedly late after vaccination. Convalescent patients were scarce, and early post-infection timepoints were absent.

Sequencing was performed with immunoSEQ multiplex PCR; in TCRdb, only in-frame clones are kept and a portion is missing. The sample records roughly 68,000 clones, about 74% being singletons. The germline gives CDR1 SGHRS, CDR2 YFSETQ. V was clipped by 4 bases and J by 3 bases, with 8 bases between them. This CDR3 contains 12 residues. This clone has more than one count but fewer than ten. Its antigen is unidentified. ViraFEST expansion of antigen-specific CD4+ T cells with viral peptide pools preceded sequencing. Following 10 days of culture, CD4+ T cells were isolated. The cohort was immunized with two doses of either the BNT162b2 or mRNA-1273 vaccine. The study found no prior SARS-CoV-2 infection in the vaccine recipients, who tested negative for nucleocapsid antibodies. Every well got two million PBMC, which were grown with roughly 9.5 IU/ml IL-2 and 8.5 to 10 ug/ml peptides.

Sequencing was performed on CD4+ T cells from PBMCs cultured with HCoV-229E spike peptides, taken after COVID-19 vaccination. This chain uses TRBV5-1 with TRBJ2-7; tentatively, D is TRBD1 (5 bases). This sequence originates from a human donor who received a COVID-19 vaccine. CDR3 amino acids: CASSPTGYEQYV. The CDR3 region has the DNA TGCGCCAGCAGCCCCACAGGCTACGAGCAGTACGTC.